This T cell receptor (beta chain) is drawn from a study (dated by TCRdb to between 2014 and 2017). About the investigation overall: The study examined whether tumor-infiltrating Tregs in breast cancer are drawn from blood Tregs or arise in situ by conversion from other CD4+ T cell subsets. The research as a whole found: Validation in the larger cohort was restricted to a single TCR beta V-J rearrangement rather than whole repertoires. The greatest overlap of tumor-infiltrating Treg TCR alpha and beta sequences was with tumor naive CD4+ T cells, followed next by blood naive CD4+ T cells. In terms of TCR gene usage, tumor memory CD4+ T cells clustered together with blood and lymph node memory CD4+ cells, as well as with lymph node naive CD4+ cells.

The memory CD4+ T cell population was isolated based on a CD4+CD45RO+CD25- phenotype. Tregs, naive and memory CD4+ T cells from tumor, blood and ipsilateral draining lymph nodes of about five breast cancer patients underwent full-length TCR alpha and beta sequencing. Tumor tissue, along with lymph nodes from ipsilateral axillary dissection, was perfused with PBS, minced, and then digested using collagenase I and hyaluronidase. Ficoll density gradient centrifugation was used to isolate mononuclear cells from either lymph nodes or around 50 ml of peripheral blood. A purity exceeding 90% was confirmed by FACS for the sorted cell populations. The germline V gene provides CDR1 MNHEY and CDR2 SVGAGI. The CDR3 measures 15 amino acids from cysteine to phenylalanine. Solely the CDR3 DNA is kept, with 45 bases framed from the first base. Full-length TCR variable regions were amplified by 5' RACE PCR using constant-region reverse primers, and then by semi-nested PCR using Nested Universal Primer A. The ReliaPrep RNA Cell Miniprep System was used to extract total RNA, which was then reverse transcribed into 5'RACE-ready cDNA with the SMARTer RACE 5'/3' Kit. Multiplex adaptors were used to barcode full-length TCR alpha and beta libraries, and the barcoded libraries were sequenced on an Illumina MiSeq. Under the source paper's analysis protocol: For each of nine subset-tissue groups, sequencing data from the five patients were combined, and the groups were compared by unsupervised clustering of TCR gene usage. The Morisita-Horn index was used to calculate repertoire similarity, with shared sequences weighted by how much each contributed to each repertoire. Through fastp at Q25 and MiXCR, TCRdb rebuilt clones from the public reads, retaining in-frame beta chains. Each CDR3 protein gets just one entry, which takes the most common genes and DNA from the rows behind it. These V and J calls derive from TCRdb rather than the authors' analysis. The sample records 62,000 or so distinct CDR3 sequences, around a fifth of which are singletons. The ten top clones hold 2.5% to 3.5% of the sample.

Comment on this clonotype: The antigen this receptor binds is unknown. An end of the junction does not agree with germline; a read error may underlie this.

Sequencing was carried out using memory CD4+ T cells sorted from a lymph node. The sample's cell subset or site label, in plain terms: memory CD4+ T cells, CD4+CD45RO+CD25-. The chain is made from TRBV6-5 and TRBJ1-1; a confident D gene designation cannot be given. The sequence was collected from a female donor with breast cancer. The CDR3 protein sequence reads: CASSYSGAMNTGAFF. The DNA is as follows: TGTGCCAGCAGTTACTCGGGAGCGATGAACACTGGAGCTTTCTTT.